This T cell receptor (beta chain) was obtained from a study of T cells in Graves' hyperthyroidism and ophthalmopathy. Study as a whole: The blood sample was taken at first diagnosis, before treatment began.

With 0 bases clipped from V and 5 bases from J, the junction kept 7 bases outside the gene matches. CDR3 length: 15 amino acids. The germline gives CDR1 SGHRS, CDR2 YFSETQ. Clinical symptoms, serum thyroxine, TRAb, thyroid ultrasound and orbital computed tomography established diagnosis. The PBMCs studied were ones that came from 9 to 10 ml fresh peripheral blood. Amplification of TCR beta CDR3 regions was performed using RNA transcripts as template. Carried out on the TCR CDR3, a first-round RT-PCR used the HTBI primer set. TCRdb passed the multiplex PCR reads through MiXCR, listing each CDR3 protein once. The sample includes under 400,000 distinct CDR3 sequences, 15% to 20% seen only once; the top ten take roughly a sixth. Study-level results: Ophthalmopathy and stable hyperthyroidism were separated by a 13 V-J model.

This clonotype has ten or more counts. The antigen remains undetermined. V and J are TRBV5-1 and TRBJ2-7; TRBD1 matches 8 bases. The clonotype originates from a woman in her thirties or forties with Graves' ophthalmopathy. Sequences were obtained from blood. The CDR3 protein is CASSLVRGPSNEQYF. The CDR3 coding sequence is TGCGCCAGCAGCTTGGTCAGGGGGCCGTCTAACGAGCAGTACTTC.